A selection of T cell receptor beta chains follows, all from one sample in a study of liver allograft versus peripheral blood T cells. TCRdb ran MiXCR on the reads and lists one entry per CDR3 protein. The sample holds around 10,000 distinct CDR3 sequences, approximately 17% seen once. The receptors stem from a human patient who had a liver transplant. A subset of T cells may come from the graft donor. The CDR3 runs from the conserved cysteine through the conserved F or W. D genes are given only for firm matches. Some rows have no size entry. The others give once, few or many, or a class for an expanded clone.

v_call	clone_size	d_call	j_call	cdr3_aa	cdr3_nt
TRBV19	medium-sized	TRBD1	TRBJ1-6	CASSPGGQLNSPLHF	TGTGCCAGTAGCCCTGGGGGACAGTTGAATTCACCCCTCCACTTT
TRBV5-4	medium-sized	NA	TRBJ1-1	CASGRGSTEAFF	TGTGCCAGCGGAAGGGGAAGTACTGAAGCTTTCTTT
TRBV19	NA	TRBD1	TRBJ1-4	CASYRTGTNEKLFF	TGTGCCAGTTATCGGACAGGAACTAATGAAAAACTGTTTTTT
TRBV13	medium-sized	TRBD1	TRBJ1-1	CASSLLGQGEIEAFF	TGTGCCAGCAGCTTACTCGGACAGGGGGAGATTGAAGCTTTCTTT
TRBV18	medium-sized	NA	TRBJ1-1	CASSSRGGGTEAFF	TGTGCCAGCTCATCCCGGGGTGGGGGCACTGAAGCTTTCTTT
TRBV15	medium-sized	TRBD1	TRBJ1-1	CATSRDPDRATEAFF	TGTGCCACCAGCAGAGACCCAGACAGGGCCACTGAAGCTTTCTTT
TRBV30	medium-sized	NA	TRBJ1-1	CAWSGGLTEAFF	TGTGCCTGGAGTGGGGGGCTTACTGAAGCTTTCTTT
TRBV6-5	many	TRBD1	TRBJ2-7	CASSLGQGVTYEQYF	TGTGCCAGCAGTCTGGGACAGGGGGTAACCTACGAGCAGTACTTC
TRBV6-1	medium-sized	NA	TRBJ1-5	CASSARRGDNQPQHF	TGTGCCAGCAGTGCGCGCAGGGGAGACAATCAGCCCCAGCATTTT
TRBV5-6	NA	NA	TRBJ1-3	CASSLRGPGNTIYF	TGTGCCAGCAGCTTGAGGGGCCCTGGAAACACCATATATTTT
TRBV18	many	NA	TRBJ1-4	CASSQGGQDEKLFF	TGTGCCAGCTCTCAGGGAGGACAAGATGAAAAACTGTTTTTT
TRBV12-3/TRBV12-4	NA	TRBD1	TRBJ1-2	CASSLGQGISGYGYTF	TGTGCCAGCAGCCTGGGACAGGGGATATCGGGCTATGGCTACACCTTC
TRBV18	medium-sized	NA	TRBJ2-1	CASSPPGGGDEQFF	TGTGCCAGCTCACCACCGGGGGGAGGCGATGAGCAGTTCTTC
TRBV7-2	medium-sized	NA	TRBJ1-2	CASSLGRAYGYTF	TGTGCCAGCAGCTTAGGGAGGGCCTATGGCTACACCTTC
TRBV27	many	TRBD1	TRBJ1-1	CASSLWGGTGDTEAFF	TGTGCCAGCAGTTTATGGGGGGGGACAGGGGACACTGAAGCTTTCTTT
TRBV5-6	medium-sized	NA	TRBJ1-6	CASRGSMVGPTYNSPLHF	TGTGCCAGCAGAGGATCCATGGTGGGTCCCACCTATAATTCACCCCTCCACTTT
TRBV20-1	NA	NA	TRBJ1-2	CSEPQANYGYTF	TGCAGTGAACCGCAAGCTAACTATGGCTACACCTTC
TRBV6-1	many	NA	TRBJ2-6	CATTTGLNFGANVLTF	TGTGCCACTACCACAGGCTTGAATTTTGGGGCCAACGTCCTGACTTTC
TRBV6-6	medium-sized	NA	TRBJ1-4	CASSYLTGRTSKGGNEKLFF	TGTGCCAGCAGTTATTTAACAGGCAGGACATCTAAGGGGGGAAATGAAAAACTGTTTTTT
TRBV12-3/TRBV12-4	NA	NA	TRBJ1-1	CASTLRGFMNTEAFF	TGTGCCAGCACCCTAAGAGGGTTCATGAACACTGAAGCTTTCTTT
TRBV12-3/TRBV12-4	few	TRBD1	TRBJ1-6	CASTSRGQGNSPLHF	TGTGCCAGCACCTCGAGGGGACAGGGAAATTCACCCCTCCACTTT
TRBV19	medium-sized	NA	TRBJ1-4	CASSFAVQPTNEKLFF	TGTGCCAGTAGCTTTGCAGTACAACCAACTAATGAAAAACTGTTTTTT
TRBV6-1	medium-sized	NA	TRBJ1-6	CASSQPPEGNNSPLHF	TGTGCCAGCAGTCAGCCACCCGAAGGGAATAATTCACCCCTCCACTTT
TRBV6-5	medium-sized	NA	TRBJ2-7	CASSRGVHYEQYF	TGTGCCAGCAGTAGGGGGGTCCACTACGAGCAGTACTTC
TRBV20-1	NA	NA	TRBJ2-1	CSASQGTYGDEQFF	TGCAGTGCTTCTCAGGGGACATATGGCGATGAGCAGTTCTTC
TRBV6-5	medium-sized	TRBD1	TRBJ1-1	CASSYQGQPNTEAFF	TGTGCCAGCAGTTACCAGGGACAGCCGAACACTGAAGCTTTCTTT
TRBV6-5	many	TRBD1	TRBJ2-7	CASSSGQGSFYEQYF	TGTGCCAGCAGTTCGGGACAGGGGAGTTTCTACGAGCAGTACTTC
TRBV18	medium-sized	NA	TRBJ2-7	CASSPGAGRGSSYEQYF	TGTGCCAGCTCACCAGGAGCAGGCAGGGGCAGCTCCTACGAGCAGTACTTC
TRBV12-3/TRBV12-4	few	NA	TRBJ1-1	CASSLEAGANTEAFF	TGTGCCAGCAGTTTAGAGGCAGGAGCGAACACTGAAGCTTTCTTT
TRBV7-2	NA	NA	TRBJ2-2	CASSLAGVNTGELFF	TGTGCCAGCAGCCTCGCCGGGGTAAACACCGGGGAGCTGTTTTTT
TRBV6-5	few	NA	TRBJ2-7	CASSYQPGTGGEQYF	TGTGCCAGCAGTTACCAACCCGGGACTGGAGGCGAGCAGTACTTC
TRBV6-5	few	TRBD2	TRBJ2-7	CASSYSTAGRAYEQYF	TGTGCCAGCAGTTACTCGACAGCAGGGAGGGCCTACGAGCAGTACTTC
TRBV20-1	few	NA	TRBJ2-2	CSAENRAVTGELFF	TGCAGTGCCGAGAACAGGGCGGTCACCGGGGAGCTGTTTTTT
TRBV11-1	NA	TRBD1	TRBJ2-7	CASSTGTAYEQYF	TGTGCCAGCAGTACTGGGACAGCCTACGAGCAGTACTTC
TRBV18	many	TRBD2	TRBJ2-1	CASSPGRGVNEQFF	TGTGCCAGCTCACCAGGGCGGGGGGTCAATGAGCAGTTCTTC
TRBV6-2/TRBV6-3	NA	NA	TRBJ2-3	CASSAPGRGRSDTQYF	TGTGCCAGCAGCGCCCCTGGGAGGGGGAGGTCAGATACGCAGTATTTT
TRBV18	many	NA	TRBJ2-2	CASSSQGGELFF	TGTGCCAGCTCATCACAAGGCGGGGAGCTGTTTTTT
TRBV27	NA	NA	TRBJ1-3	CASIPPLLRYPTANTIYF	TGTGCCAGCATCCCACCTCTACTCCGGTATCCGACTGCAAACACCATATATTTT
TRBV12-3/TRBV12-4	NA	NA	TRBJ1-1	CASSPRPMNTEAFF	TGTGCCAGCAGTCCGCGGCCGATGAACACTGAAGCTTTCTTT
TRBV7-9	few	NA	TRBJ2-5	CASLPSGPRETQYF	TGTGCCAGCCTTCCCTCCGGGCCACGAGAGACCCAGTACTTC
TRBV15	once	NA	TRBJ2-7	CATSRGGMGYNYEQYF	TGTGCCACCAGCAGAGGGGGGATGGGTTACAACTACGAGCAGTACTTC
TRBV5-6	medium-sized	NA	TRBJ1-2	CASSTRDIYGYTF	TGTGCCAGCAGCACCAGGGATATCTATGGCTACACCTTC
TRBV12-3/TRBV12-4	NA	TRBD1	TRBJ1-1	CASTNRGGTEAFF	TGTGCCAGCACCAACAGGGGAGGTACTGAAGCTTTCTTT
TRBV19	few	NA	TRBJ1-2	CASNILGNPALDGYTF	TGTGCCAGTAATATTTTGGGGAACCCTGCCTTGGATGGCTACACCTTC
TRBV20-1	NA	NA	TRBJ1-2	CSARDGGSGYGYTF	TGCAGTGCTAGAGATGGGGGCTCGGGCTATGGCTACACCTTC
TRBV5-5	NA	NA	TRBJ1-1	CASSSFREGDTEAFF	TGTGCCAGCAGCTCCTTCAGGGAAGGGGACACTGAAGCTTTCTTT
TRBV10-3	medium-sized	NA	TRBJ1-2	CAISESHGQLSDNYGYTF	TGTGCCATCAGTGAGTCACACGGACAGTTAAGCGACAACTATGGCTACACCTTC
TRBV7-2	medium-sized	TRBD1	TRBJ1-6	CASSLGQGESYNSPLHF	TGTGCCAGCAGCCTCGGACAGGGGGAATCCTATAATTCACCCCTCCACTTT
TRBV7-9	NA	NA	TRBJ1-2	CASSFGDTYGYTF	TGTGCCAGCAGCTTCGGGGACACCTATGGCTACACCTTC
TRBV12-3/TRBV12-4	NA	NA	TRBJ1-1	CASSRTATEAFF	TGTGCCAGCAGCCGGACGGCCACTGAAGCTTTCTTT
TRBV18	medium-sized	NA	TRBJ1-2	CASSPQTLGYGYTF	TGTGCCAGCTCACCACAGACGCTGGGTTACGGCTACACCTTC
TRBV11-2	NA	NA	TRBJ1-5	CASSAGGTLSNQPQHF	TGTGCCAGCAGCGCTGGGGGGACACTTAGCAATCAGCCCCAGCATTTT
TRBV11-2	NA	NA	TRBJ1-2	CASSWGGDGYTF	TGTGCCAGCAGCTGGGGTGGGGATGGCTACACCTTC
TRBV6-2/TRBV6-3	medium-sized	TRBD1	TRBJ2-7	CASSYDRGPSFYEQYF	TGTGCCAGCAGTTACGACAGGGGGCCTTCTTTCTACGAGCAGTACTTC